This T cell receptor (beta chain) is drawn from a study of blood T cell repertoires in COVID-19. Study summary: Material from acute and convalescent COVID-19 was sourced from the United States, Italy and Spain.

This clone was counted a few times. Data came from immunoSEQ multiplex PCR; TCRdb stores just in-frame clones and leaves some out. The profile covers some 66,000 clones, with 91% appearing a single time and 6% to 8% taken by the ten largest. The sequence was obtained from a human donor in a cohort sampled during active COVID-19. Sample: peripheral blood.

This CDR3 is CASSRTGPVGSNQPQHF. In DNA, the CDR3 is TGTGCCAGCAGTCGGACAGGGCCAGTTGGAAGCAATCAGCCCCAGCATTTT. The V and J genes are TRBV7-9 and TRBJ1-5; the match to TRBD1 covers 8 bases. V shed 6 bases, J shed 1 base, and the junction held 11 bases outside the gene matches. Germline V gene sequence: CDR1 SEHNR, CDR2 FQNEAQ (reference sequence). This CDR3 spans 17 amino acids.